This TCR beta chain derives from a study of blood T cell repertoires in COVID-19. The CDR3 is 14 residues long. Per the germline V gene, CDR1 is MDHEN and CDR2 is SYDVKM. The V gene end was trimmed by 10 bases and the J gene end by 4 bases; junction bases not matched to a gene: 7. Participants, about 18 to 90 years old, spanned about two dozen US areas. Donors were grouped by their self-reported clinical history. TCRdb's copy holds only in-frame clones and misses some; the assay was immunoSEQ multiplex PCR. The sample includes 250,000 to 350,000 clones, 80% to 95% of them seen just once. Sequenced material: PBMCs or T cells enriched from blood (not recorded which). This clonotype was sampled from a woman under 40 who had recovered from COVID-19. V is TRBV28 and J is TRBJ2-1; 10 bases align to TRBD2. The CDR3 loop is CAILSGRGYNEQFF. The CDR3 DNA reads TGTGCCATCTTAAGCGGGAGGGGGTACAATGAGCAGTTCTTC. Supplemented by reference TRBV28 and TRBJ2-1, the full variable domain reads DVKVTQSSRYLVKRTGEKVFLECVQDMDHENMFWYRQDPGLGLRLIYFSYDVKMKEKGDIPEGYSVSREKKERFSLILESASTNQTSMYLCAILSGRGYNEQFFGPGTRLTVL.